A selection of T cell receptor beta chains follows, all from one sample in a study of T cells in lung cancer brain metastases. Sequencing was performed with immunoSEQ multiplex PCR; in TCRdb, only in-frame clones are kept and a portion is missing. This sample has a few thousand clones, with roughly 93% found just once. Sequencing was performed on tumor tissue from the primary lung tumor. The receptors were gathered from a woman aged 45-65 years with non-small cell lung cancer. The CDR3 runs from the conserved cysteine through the conserved F or W. The D gene is left open where the match is weak. Only part of the rows carry a size: once, few, many, or a class if the clone is expanded.

v_call,d_call,j_call,clone_size,cdr3_nt,cdr3_aa
TRBV30,NA,TRBJ2-2,NA,TGTGCCTGCGATCTCGGGATTCGGAACACCGGGGAGCTGTTTTTT,CACDLGIRNTGELFF
TRBV4-1,NA,TRBJ1-5,once,TGCGCCAGCAGCCAAGCGGGAAATCAGCCCCAGCATTTT,CASSQAGNQPQHF
TRBV19,TRBD1,TRBJ2-7,NA,TGTGCCAGTAGTAAATCCGGGACAGCATACGAGCAGTACTTC,CASSKSGTAYEQYF
TRBV7-8,NA,TRBJ2-7,NA,TGTGCCAGCAGCTTCCGGGGCACTGTCCCCTCATTCTACGAGCAGTACTTC,CASSFRGTVPSFYEQYF
TRBV6-1,TRBD2,TRBJ2-4,NA,TGTGCCAGCAGTGAGGGACTAGCGGGGGGGAACATTCAGTACTTC,CASSEGLAGGNIQYF
TRBV6-6,NA,TRBJ2-2,NA,TGTGCCGCCCAACCCCGGGACACCATCACCGGGGAGCTGTTTTTT,CAAQPRDTITGELFF
TRBV29-1,NA,TRBJ2-3,NA,TGCAGCGTTGCCAGGGATGTCACAGATACGCAGTATTTT,CSVARDVTDTQYF
TRBV7-2,TRBD2,TRBJ2-5,NA,TGTGCCAGCAGCCCATCTAGCGGGGGCCTCCAAGAGACCCAGTACTTC,CASSPSSGGLQETQYF
TRBV19,NA,TRBJ2-5,NA,TGTGCCAGTAGTATACGGGCGGGAACCCAAGAGACCCAGTACTTC,CASSIRAGTQETQYF
TRBV5-1,NA,TRBJ2-6,NA,TGCGCCAGCAGCTTTTCCTATTCTGGGGCCAACGTCCTGACTTTC,CASSFSYSGANVLTF
TRBV5-5,TRBD1,TRBJ2-2,NA,TGTGCCAGCAGCCCCGGGACAGGGAGAAACACCGGGGAGCTGTTTTTT,CASSPGTGRNTGELFF
TRBV6-1,NA,TRBJ2-7,NA,TGTGCCACCCGCTCAGTTCGGGGCACCTACGAGCAGTACTTC,CATRSVRGTYEQYF
TRBV6-5,NA,TRBJ1-5,NA,TGTGCCAGCAGTTACTCCAGGGGCTCGAGGGGGCCCCAGCATTTT,CASSYSRGSRGPQHF
TRBV28,NA,TRBJ2-3,NA,TGTGCCAGCAGGCGCGGGGTTAGCACAGATACGCAGTATTTT,CASRRGVSTDTQYF
TRBV7-2,NA,TRBJ2-1,NA,TGTGCCAGCAGCTTAGGGAGTGGGGGAGCAAGAGGGGAGCAGTTCTTC,CASSLGSGGARGEQFF
TRBV29-1,NA,TRBJ2-2,few,TGCAGCGTGGCCGACGGGGAGCTGTTTTTT,CSVADGELFF
TRBV11-2,TRBD2,TRBJ2-3,NA,TGTGCCAGCAGGGGGACTAGCGGCTTTACAGATACGCAGTATTTT,CASRGTSGFTDTQYF
TRBV7-7,NA,TRBJ2-5,NA,TGTGCTAGCAGCTATCGACGGAAAGAGACCCAGTACTTC,CASSYRRKETQYF
TRBV10-2,TRBD1,TRBJ1-6,NA,TGCGCCAGCACGGGGGACAGCCATAATTCACCCCTCCACTTT,CASTGDSHNSPLHF
TRBV6-1,NA,TRBJ1-6,NA,TGTGCCAGCAGCGCCGGGCCTTATAATTCACCCCTCCACTTT,CASSAGPYNSPLHF
TRBV11-2,NA,TRBJ2-3,NA,TGTGCCAGCAGCCGGGGGGCCAACACAGATACGCAGTATTTT,CASSRGANTDTQYF
TRBV6-1,TRBD1,TRBJ1-2,NA,TGTGCCAGCAGAACCCCCGGACAGGGATCTTCGCCCTACACCTTC,CASRTPGQGSSPYTF
TRBV11-2,NA,TRBJ2-5,NA,TGTGCCAGCAGCTTATCAGAGACCCAGTACTTC,CASSLSETQYF
TRBV6-1,NA,TRBJ1-3,NA,TGTGCCAGCAGTGAAGCGTGGGCTGGAAACACCATATATTTT,CASSEAWAGNTIYF
TRBV5-1,TRBD2,TRBJ2-1,few,TGCGCCAGCAGGCTAGCGGGAGGGGTGTACAATGAGCAGTTCTTC,CASRLAGGVYNEQFF
TRBV4-1,TRBD2,TRBJ2-3,NA,TGCGCCAGCTCGCCGACCGGGAGGACAGATACGCAGTATTTT,CASSPTGRTDTQYF
TRBV10-3,NA,TRBJ1-2,NA,TGTGCCATCACGACAGGAGGGGATGGCTACACCTTC,CAITTGGDGYTF
TRBV12-5,TRBD1,TRBJ1-6,once,TGTGCTAGTGGGTCTACAGGGGGCGCAAGTAATTCACCCCTCCACTTT,CASGSTGGASNSPLHF
TRBV5-8,TRBD1,TRBJ1-2,once,TGTGCCAGCAGCTGGACAGGGATCTATGGCTACATCTTC,CASSWTGIYGYIF
TRBV5-6,TRBD1,TRBJ2-1,NA,TGTGCCAGCAGCTTCCGGGACAGGACCTTTGGGGAGCAGTTCTTC,CASSFRDRTFGEQFF
TRBV11-3,TRBD1,TRBJ2-3,once,TGTGCCAGCAGCTTAGGGACAGGATATCAAGATACGCAGTATTTT,CASSLGTGYQDTQYF
TRBV27,NA,TRBJ2-1,NA,TGTGCCAGCAGGCCGGGTAGCGGCAATGAGCAGTTCTTC,CASRPGSGNEQFF
TRBV5-1,TRBD1,TRBJ1-1,NA,TGCGCCAGCAAGCTGGACAGGGTGAACACTGAAGCTTTCTTT,CASKLDRVNTEAFF
TRBV10-1,TRBD1,TRBJ2-7,NA,TGCGCCAGCAGTGAGTCAGGGGGCTACTACGAGCAGTACTTC,CASSESGGYYEQYF
TRBV5-4,NA,TRBJ1-3,NA,TGTGCCAGCAGCTTGGATGGGAGGGCTGGAAACACCATATATTTT,CASSLDGRAGNTIYF
TRBV10-1,TRBD2,TRBJ2-3,NA,TGCGCCAGCGCCCTCGGGGGGGGCACTGATACGCAGTATTTT,CASALGGGTDTQYF
TRBV4-3,NA,TRBJ1-6,NA,TGCGCCAGCAGCCACTTAACCGGTTCCCTCCACTTT,CASSHLTGSLHF
TRBV9,NA,TRBJ1-4,NA,TGTGCCAGCAGCCCCCGCGGGGGACGGGAAAAACTGTTTTTT,CASSPRGGREKLFF
TRBV7-2,NA,TRBJ2-3,NA,TGTGCCAGCAGCTTCCTAGACCTCACAGATACGCAGTATTTT,CASSFLDLTDTQYF
TRBV16,NA,TRBJ2-7,NA,TGTGCCAGCAGCCCACCCTACTACGAGCAGTACTTC,CASSPPYYEQYF
TRBV13,TRBD1,TRBJ1-2,NA,TGTGCCAGCAGCTTAGGGACAGGGGCGGCTGGCTACACCTTC,CASSLGTGAAGYTF
TRBV18,NA,TRBJ2-3,NA,TGTGCCAGCTCACCCTCCGCGGGAAACACAGATACGCAGTATTTT,CASSPSAGNTDTQYF
TRBV6-5,TRBD1,TRBJ1-1,NA,TGTGCCAGCAGCCTCGGACAGGAGTGGGATGAAGCTTTCTTT,CASSLGQEWDEAFF
TRBV5-1,NA,TRBJ2-1,NA,TGCGCCAGCAGCTTGGAAGGTCTGCAGGGGACCTTCTACAATGAGCAGTTCTTC,CASSLEGLQGTFYNEQFF
TRBV7-2,NA,TRBJ2-7,NA,TGTGCCAGCAGCTTAGGTCCACTACAATACGAGCAGTACTTC,CASSLGPLQYEQYF
TRBV19,TRBD1,TRBJ1-4,NA,TGTGCCAGTAGTATGGGGACAGGTCCCGGTGGTGAAAAACTGTTTTTT,CASSMGTGPGGEKLFF
TRBV5-4,NA,TRBJ1-2,NA,TGTGCCAGCAGCTTAACAGGGAGCTACACCTTC,CASSLTGSYTF
TRBV2,NA,TRBJ2-3,NA,TGTGCCAGCAGTGACCAATCAACTGGGGCGGATACGCAGTATTTT,CASSDQSTGADTQYF
TRBV9,TRBD1,TRBJ2-3,NA,TGTGCCAGCAGCCGGACAGGGCTTTCGGCAGATACGCAGTATTTT,CASSRTGLSADTQYF
TRBV7-2,NA,TRBJ2-5,once,TGTGCCAGCAGCCCACAGGGTGGGGGGCAAGAGACCCAGTACTTC,CASSPQGGGQETQYF
TRBV6-1,NA,TRBJ1-2,NA,TGTGCCAGCAGTGTGAGCGGAGACTATGGCTACACCTTC,CASSVSGDYGYTF
TRBV12-5,TRBD1,TRBJ1-4,NA,TGTGCTAGTGGTTCCCGTTTGTACGGGACAGGGAAAGAAAAACTGTTTTTT,CASGSRLYGTGKEKLFF